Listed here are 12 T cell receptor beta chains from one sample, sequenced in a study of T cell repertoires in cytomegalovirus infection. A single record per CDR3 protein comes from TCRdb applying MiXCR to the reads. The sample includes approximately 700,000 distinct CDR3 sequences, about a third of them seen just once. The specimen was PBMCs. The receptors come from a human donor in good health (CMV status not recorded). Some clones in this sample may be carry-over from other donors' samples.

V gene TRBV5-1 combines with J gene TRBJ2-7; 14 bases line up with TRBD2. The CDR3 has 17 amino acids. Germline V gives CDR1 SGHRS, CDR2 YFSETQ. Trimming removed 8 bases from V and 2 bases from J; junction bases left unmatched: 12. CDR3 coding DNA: TGCGCCAGTAATTACGGGACTAGCGGGAGAGGGACCTACGAGCAGTACTTC. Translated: CASNYGTSGRGTYEQYF.

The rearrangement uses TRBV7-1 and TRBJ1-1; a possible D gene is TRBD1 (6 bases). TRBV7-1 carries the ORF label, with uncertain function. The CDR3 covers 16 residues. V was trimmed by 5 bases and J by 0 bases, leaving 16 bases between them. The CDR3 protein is CASSPTPRQVNTEAFF. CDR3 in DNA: TGTGCCAGCAGCCCGACACCCCGACAGGTGAACACTGAAGCTTTCTTT.

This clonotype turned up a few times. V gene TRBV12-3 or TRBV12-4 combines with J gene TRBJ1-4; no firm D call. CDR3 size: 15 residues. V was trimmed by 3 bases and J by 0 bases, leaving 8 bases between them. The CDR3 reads CASSFVKATNEKLFF. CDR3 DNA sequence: TGTGCCAGCAGTTTTGTAAAAGCAACTAATGAAAAACTGTTTTTT.

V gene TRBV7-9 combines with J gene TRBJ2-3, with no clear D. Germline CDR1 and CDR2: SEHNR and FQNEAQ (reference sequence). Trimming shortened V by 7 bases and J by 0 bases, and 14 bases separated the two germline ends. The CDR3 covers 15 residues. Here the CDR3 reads CASKRTPSSTDTQYF. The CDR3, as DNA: TGTGCCAGCAAACGAACCCCCTCTAGCACAGATACGCAGTATTTT.

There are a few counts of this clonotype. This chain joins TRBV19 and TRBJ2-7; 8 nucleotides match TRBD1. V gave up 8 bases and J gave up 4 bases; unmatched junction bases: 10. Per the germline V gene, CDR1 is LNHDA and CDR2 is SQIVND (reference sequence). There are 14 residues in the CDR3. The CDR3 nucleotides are TGTGCCAGTTCGGGGACAGGATCGCGTTACGAGCAGTACTTC. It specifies CASSGTGSRYEQYF. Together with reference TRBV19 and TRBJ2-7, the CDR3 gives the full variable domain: DGGITQSPKYLFRKEGQNVTLSCEQNLNHDAMYWYRQDPGQGLRLIYYSQIVNDFQKGDIAEGYSVSREKKESFPLTVTSAQKNPTAFYLCASSGTGSRYEQYFGPGTRLTVT.

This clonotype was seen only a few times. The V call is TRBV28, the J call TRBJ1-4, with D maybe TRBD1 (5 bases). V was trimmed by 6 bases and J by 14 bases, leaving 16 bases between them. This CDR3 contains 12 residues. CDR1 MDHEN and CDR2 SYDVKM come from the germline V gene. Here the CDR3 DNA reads TGTGCCAGCAGCCTCTCCCCGGACAAGCTGTTTTTT. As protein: CASSLSPDKLFF.

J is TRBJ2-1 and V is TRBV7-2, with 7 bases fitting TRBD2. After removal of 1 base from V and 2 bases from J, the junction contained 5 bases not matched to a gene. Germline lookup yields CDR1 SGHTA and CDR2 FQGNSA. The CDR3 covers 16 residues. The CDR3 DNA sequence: TGTGCCAGCAGCTTAGTCGGCGCGGGGGCCTACAATGAGCAGTTCTTC. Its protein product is CASSLVGAGAYNEQFF.

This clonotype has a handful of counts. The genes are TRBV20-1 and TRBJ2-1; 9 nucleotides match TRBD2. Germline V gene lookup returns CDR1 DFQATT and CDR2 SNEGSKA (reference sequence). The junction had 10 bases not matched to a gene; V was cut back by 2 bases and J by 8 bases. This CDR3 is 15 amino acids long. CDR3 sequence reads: CSARPVAGARDEQFF. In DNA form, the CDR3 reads TGCAGTGCTAGACCTGTAGCGGGGGCTAGAGATGAGCAGTTCTTC.

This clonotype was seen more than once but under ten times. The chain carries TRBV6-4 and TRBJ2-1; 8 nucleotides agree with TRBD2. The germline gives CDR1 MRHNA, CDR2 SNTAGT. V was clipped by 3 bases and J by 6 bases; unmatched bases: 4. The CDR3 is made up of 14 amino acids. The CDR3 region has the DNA TGTGCCAGCAGTGAAAAAGGGACTAGCAATGAGCAGTTCTTC. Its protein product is CASSEKGTSNEQFF.

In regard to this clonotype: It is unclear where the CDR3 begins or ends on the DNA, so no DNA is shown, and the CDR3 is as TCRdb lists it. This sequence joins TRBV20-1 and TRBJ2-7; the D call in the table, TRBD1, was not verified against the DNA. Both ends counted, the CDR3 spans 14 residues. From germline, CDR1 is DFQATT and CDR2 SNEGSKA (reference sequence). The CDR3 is CSSRFGTGAYEQYF.

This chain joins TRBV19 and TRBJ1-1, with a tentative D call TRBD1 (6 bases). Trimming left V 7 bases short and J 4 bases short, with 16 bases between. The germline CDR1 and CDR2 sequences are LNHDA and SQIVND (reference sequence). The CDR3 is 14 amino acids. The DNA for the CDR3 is TGTGCCAGTAAGTTCGGGGGCGCGGGCACTGAAGCTTTCTTT. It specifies CASKFGGAGTEAFF.

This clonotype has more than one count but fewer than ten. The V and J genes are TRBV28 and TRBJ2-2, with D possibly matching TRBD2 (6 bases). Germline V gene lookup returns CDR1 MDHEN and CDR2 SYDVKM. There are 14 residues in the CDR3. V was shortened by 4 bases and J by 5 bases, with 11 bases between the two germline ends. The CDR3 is CASSSEGRTGELFF. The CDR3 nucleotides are TGTGCCAGCAGTTCGGAGGGTAGGACCGGGGAGCTGTTTTTT.